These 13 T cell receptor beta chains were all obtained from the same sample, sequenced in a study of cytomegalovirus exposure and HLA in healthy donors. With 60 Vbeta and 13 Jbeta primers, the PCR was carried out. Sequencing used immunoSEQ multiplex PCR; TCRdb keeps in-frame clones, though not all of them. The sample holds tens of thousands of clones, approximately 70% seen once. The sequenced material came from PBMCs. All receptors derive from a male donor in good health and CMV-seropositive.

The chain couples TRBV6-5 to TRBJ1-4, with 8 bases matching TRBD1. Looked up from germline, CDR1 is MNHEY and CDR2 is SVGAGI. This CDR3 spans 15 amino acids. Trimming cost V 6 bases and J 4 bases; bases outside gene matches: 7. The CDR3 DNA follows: TGTGCCAGCAGACAAGCCACAGGGGGTAATGAAAAACTGTTTTTT. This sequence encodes CASRQATGGNEKLFF.

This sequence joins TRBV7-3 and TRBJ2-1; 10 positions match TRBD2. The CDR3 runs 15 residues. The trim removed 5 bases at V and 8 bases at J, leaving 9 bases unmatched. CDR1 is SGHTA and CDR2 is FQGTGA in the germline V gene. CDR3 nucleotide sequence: TGTGCCAGCAGCCTTAGCGGGAGGCTCGGGGATGAGCAGTTCTTC. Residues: CASSLSGRLGDEQFF.

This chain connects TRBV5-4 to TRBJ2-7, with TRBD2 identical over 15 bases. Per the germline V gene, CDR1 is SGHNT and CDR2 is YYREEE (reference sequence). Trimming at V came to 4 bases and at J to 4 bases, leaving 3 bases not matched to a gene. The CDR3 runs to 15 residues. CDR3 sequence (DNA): TGTGCCAGCAGCCCCGGGACTAGCGGGAGGTACGAGCAGTACTTC. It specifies CASSPGTSGRYEQYF.

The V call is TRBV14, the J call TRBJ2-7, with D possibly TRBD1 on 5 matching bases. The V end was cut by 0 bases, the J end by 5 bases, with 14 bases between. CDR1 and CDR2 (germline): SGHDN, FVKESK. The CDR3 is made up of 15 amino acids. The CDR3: CASSQDRAGFDEQYF. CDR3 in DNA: TGTGCCAGCAGCCAAGATAGGGCAGGGTTCGACGAGCAGTACTTC.

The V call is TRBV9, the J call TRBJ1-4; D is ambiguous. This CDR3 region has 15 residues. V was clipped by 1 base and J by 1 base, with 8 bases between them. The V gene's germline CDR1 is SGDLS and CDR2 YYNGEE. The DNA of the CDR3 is TGTGCCAGCAGCGTAACAGCTGGAACTAATGAAAAACTGTTTTTT. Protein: CASSVTAGTNEKLFF. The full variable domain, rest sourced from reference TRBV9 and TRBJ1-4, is DSGVTQTPKHLITATGQRVTLRCSPRSGDLSVYWYQQSLDQGLQFLIQYYNGEERAKGNILERFSAQQFPDLHSELNLSSLELGDSALYFCASSVTAGTNEKLFFGSGTQLSVL.

The CDR3 DNA follows: TGTGCCTGGAGCCTGGGACTAGCGGGAGGTTTGCAGTATTTT. Its translation is CAWSLGLAGGLQYF. This rearrangement joins TRBV30 to TRBJ2-3; TRBD2 aligns across 15 bases. The CDR3 consists of 14 residues. The germline gives CDR1 GTSNPN, CDR2 SVGIG (reference sequence). Trimming cost V 3 bases and J 11 bases; bases outside gene matches: 6.

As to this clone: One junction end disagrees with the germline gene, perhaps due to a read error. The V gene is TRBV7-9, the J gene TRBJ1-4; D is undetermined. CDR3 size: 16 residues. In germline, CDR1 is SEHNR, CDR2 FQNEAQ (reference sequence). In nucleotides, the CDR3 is TGTTCCAGCAGCCCAAATCGACAAGCAACTAATGAAAAACTGTTTTTT. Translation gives CSSSPNRQATNEKLFF.

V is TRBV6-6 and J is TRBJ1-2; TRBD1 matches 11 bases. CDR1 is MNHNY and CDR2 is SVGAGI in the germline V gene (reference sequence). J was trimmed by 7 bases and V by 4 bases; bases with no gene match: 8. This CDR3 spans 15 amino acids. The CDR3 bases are TGTGCCAGCAGTTCCCTGGGACAGGGGGGAGGTGGCTACACCTTC. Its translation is CASSSLGQGGGGYTF.

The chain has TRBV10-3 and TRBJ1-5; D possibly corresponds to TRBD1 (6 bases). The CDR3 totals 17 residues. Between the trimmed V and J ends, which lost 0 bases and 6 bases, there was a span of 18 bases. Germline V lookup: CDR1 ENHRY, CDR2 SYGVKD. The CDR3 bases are TGTGCCATCAGTGAGTCGCGGGGGGGGGCGGGAGGTCAGCCCCAGCATTTT. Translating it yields CAISESRGGAGGQPQHF.

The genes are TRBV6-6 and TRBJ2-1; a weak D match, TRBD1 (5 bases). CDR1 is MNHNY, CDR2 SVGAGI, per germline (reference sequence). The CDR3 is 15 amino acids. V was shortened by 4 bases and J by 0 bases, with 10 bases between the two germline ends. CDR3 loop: CASSSQESSYNEQFF. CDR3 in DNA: TGTGCCAGCAGTTCACAGGAAAGCTCCTACAATGAGCAGTTCTTC.

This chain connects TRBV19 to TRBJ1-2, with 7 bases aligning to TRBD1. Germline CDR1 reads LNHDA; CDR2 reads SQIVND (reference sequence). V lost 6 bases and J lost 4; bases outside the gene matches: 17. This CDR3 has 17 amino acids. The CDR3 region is CASRAPEGQARVYGYTF. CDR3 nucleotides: TGTGCCAGTAGAGCTCCGGAAGGACAGGCTCGGGTCTATGGCTACACCTTC. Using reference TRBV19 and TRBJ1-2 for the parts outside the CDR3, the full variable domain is DGGITQSPKYLFRKEGQNVTLSCEQNLNHDAMYWYRQDPGQGLRLIYYSQIVNDFQKGDIAEGYSVSREKKESFPLTVTSAQKNPTAFYLCASRAPEGQARVYGYTFGSGTRLTVV.

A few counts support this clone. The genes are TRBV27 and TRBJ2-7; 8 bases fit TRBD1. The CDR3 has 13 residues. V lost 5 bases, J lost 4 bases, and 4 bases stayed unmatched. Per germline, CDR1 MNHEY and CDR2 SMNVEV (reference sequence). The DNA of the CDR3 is TGTGCCAGCAGTCTGGGACAGGAGTACGAGCAGTACTTC. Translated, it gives CASSLGQEYEQYF.

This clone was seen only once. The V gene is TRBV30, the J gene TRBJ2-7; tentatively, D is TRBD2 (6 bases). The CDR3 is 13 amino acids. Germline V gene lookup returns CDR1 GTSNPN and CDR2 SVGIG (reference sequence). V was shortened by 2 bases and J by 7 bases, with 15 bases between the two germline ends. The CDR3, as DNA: TGTGCCTGGAGTAGGGAGGCGTGGGGAGAGCAGTACTTC. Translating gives CAWSREAWGEQYF.